This paragraph reports one T cell receptor (beta chain). The V gene end was trimmed by 6 bases and the J gene end by 5 bases; junction bases not matched to a gene: 7. The CDR3 is made up of 16 amino acids. Germline CDR1 MDHEN, CDR2 SYDVKM. The data were produced by immunoSEQ multiplex PCR, yet TCRdb's version contains in-frame clones alone and is incomplete. The data contain under 200,000 clones, roughly 82% of them singletons. The data originate from a study of cytomegalovirus exposure and HLA in healthy donors. The sequenced material came from PBMCs. This chain joins TRBV28 and TRBJ2-2, with 12 bases aligning to TRBD2. The clonotype comes from a young man in good health and CMV-seropositive. CDR3 amino acids: CASRDTTSGRTGELFF. DNA of the CDR3: TGTGCCAGCAGAGACACTACTAGCGGGAGGACCGGGGAGCTGTTTTTT.